What follows describes a single T cell receptor beta chain. Which antigen it targets is not known. Base qualities were left out, and no much larger clone turns up one base away. This sample's time point label indicates: baseline, week 1 (first vaccination visit). The treatment or condition tag for this specimen amounts to: pre-vaccination baseline after standard-of-care therapy. All donors had newly diagnosed IDH1-mutant astrocytomas of WHO grade 3 or 4 that showed loss of nuclear ATRX. The samples were drawn from NOA16, a multicentre, single-arm, open-label phase I trial in Germany that tested a mutant IDH1 peptide vaccine in humans for the first time. For immunogenicity testing, the blood drawn at visit V03 was used as the baseline sample. Genomic DNA for TCRB sequencing was extracted from EDTA blood using the DNeasy Blood and Tissue Kit. This sample was taken from a study of a mutant IDH1 vaccine in newly diagnosed glioma (dated by TCRdb to the early 2020s). For the study in its entirety: The approximately 29 treated patients were roughly 62% male and 37.5% female, with a mean age of approximately 40 years. Prior to enrollment, standard therapy consisting of radiotherapy alone, temozolomide alone, or radiochemotherapy with temozolomide had been administered to patients, with the combination being received by most patients. Peripheral blood was drawn at six visits: V03 (baseline), V05, V07, V10, V12 and V13. For exploratory analyses, longitudinal TCRB deep sequencing was carried out in roughly 23 treated patients wherever samples were available. Findings and caveats that apply to the study as a whole: Vaccine-induced immune responses across multiple MHC alleles were detected in 93.3% of patients. It was noted by the authors that analyses of patient blood samples could not be reproduced owing to sample limitations. Changes in the top peripheral T cell clonotypes picked up by TCRB sequencing did not appear to be linked to pseudoprogression. PBMC samples for TCRB deep sequencing were selected based on availability.

Preparation of the library involved the immunoSEQ multiplex PCR assay. Rearranged TCR beta chain sequences were amplified with the hsTCRB Kit following the manufacturer's protocol. Sequencing of TCRB libraries was carried out on an Illumina MiSeq. The original pipeline was this. The proprietary platform of the kit vendor was used for demultiplexing, trimming and gene mapping. As stored in TCRdb, this immuneACCESS dataset retains in-frame rearrangements with V and J assigned. A fraction of the clones does not appear; measured against another copy, unresolved V genes explain less than half of the discrepancy, and the remainder lacks a known reason. The V and J calls and clone size were taken over from that table, and D and trimming were inferred from the DNA. The sample includes about 38,000 clones, with around nine tenths observed a single time. The ten largest clonotypes hold 15% to 20% of the sample.

The CDR3 covers 15 residues, taking in both the cysteine and the phenylalanine. Just the 45-base CDR3 DNA is kept, in frame starting at base 1. V is pruned by 3 bases and J by 8 bases, leaving 10 bases of the junction without a gene match. For CDR1 and CDR2, the germline V gene (reference sequence) lists GTSNPN and SVGIG. The material sequenced was PBMCs, taken from a glioma patient treated with radiotherapy, temozolomide or both. The receptor chain draws on TRBV30 and TRBJ1-4; TRBD1 aligns with 9 central bases. The TCR originated in a man between 18 and 29 years old with glioma. The CDR3 region: CAWRQTTGGEEKLFF. The DNA reads TGTGCCTGGAGACAAACCACAGGGGGCGAGGAAAAACTGTTTTTT.